These 26 T cell receptor beta chains were all obtained from the same sample, sequenced in a study of cytomegalovirus exposure and HLA in healthy donors (dated by TCRdb to 2016 to 2017). Library preparation was by the immunoSEQ multiplex PCR assay. The multiplex PCR relied on a mix of 60 forward primers for TCR Vbeta segments and 13 reverse primers for TCR Jbeta segments. The table comes from immuneACCESS by way of TCRdb, which keeps in-frame sequences with V and J called. Part of the clones is missing from these tables; in studies checked, under half for an unresolved V gene and the rest for unknown reasons. In all, the sample holds approximately 76,000 clones, and about 60% of those were seen once. The leading ten clones occupy 4.5% to 6% of the sample. Material for sequencing was PBMCs. The receptors come from a man under 40 in good health and CMV-seropositive.

V and J are TRBV5-1 and TRBJ2-5, with D possibly TRBD2 on 7 matching bases. TRBJ2-7 matches the DNA end more closely, so the J call is doubtful. Germline CDR1 is SGHRS and CDR2 is YFSETQ. The CDR3 consists of 13 residues. DNA for the CDR3: TGCGCCAGCACTAGGGGGGGTTCCTACGAGCAGTACTTC. This gives the protein CASTRGGSYEQYF.

The V call is TRBV19, the J call TRBJ1-5; 9 bases line up with TRBD1. The V and J ends lost 7 bases and 1 base, in that order; junction bases with no gene match: 5. Germline-derived CDR1 and CDR2 are LNHDA and SQIVND (reference sequence). This CDR3 has 15 residues. The CDR3 coding sequence is TGTGCCAGTAACCCCGACAGGGGGAGCAATCAGCCCCAGCATTTT. It yields the protein CASNPDRGSNQPQHF.

This clone appeared a few times. Germline and junction disagree at one end, which may indicate a read error. V and J are TRBV7-9 and TRBJ1-1; 7 bases line up with TRBD1. Germline assignment: CDR1 SEHNR and CDR2 FQNEAQ (reference sequence). The CDR3 spans 12 residues. CDR3 nucleotides: TGTTCCAGCAGCTTGACAGGGTGGGAAGCTTTCTTT. Protein product: CSSSLTGWEAFF. Filled out from reference TRBV7-9 and TRBJ1-1, the complete variable domain reads DTGVSQNPRHKITKRGQNVTFRCDPISEHNRLYWYRQTLGQGPEFLTYFQNEAQLEKSRLLSDRFSAERPKGSFSTLEIQRTEQGDSAMYLCSSSLTGWEAFFGQGTRLTVV.

The chain is built from TRBV5-3 and TRBJ1-5, with TRBD1 identical over 7 bases. TRBV5-3 is an ORF for which the function is uncertain. CDR3 length: 14 amino acids. J lost 5 bases, V lost 1 base, and 3 bases had no gene match. CDR3 in amino acids: CARSLRDSYQPQHF. DNA of the CDR3: TGTGCCAGAAGCTTGCGGGACAGTTATCAGCCCCAGCATTTT.

On this clone itself: One end of the junction is discordant with germline, which a read error may explain. The V and J genes are TRBV2 and TRBJ1-1; D perhaps matches TRBD1 (5 bases). Germline CDR1 reads SNHLY; CDR2 reads FYNNEI. The CDR3 has 12 amino acids. This CDR3 reads CATKGEGPEAFF. The CDR3 DNA follows: TGTGCCACCAAAGGGGAGGGCCCTGAGGCTTTCTTT.

This chain uses TRBV29-1 with TRBJ2-5; D remains ambiguous. In germline, CDR1 is SQVTM, CDR2 ANQGSEA. V shed 2 bases and J shed 5 bases, with 6 bases lying between them. This CDR3 comprises 11 residues. The CDR3 spells CSVERRETQYF. The CDR3 coding sequence is TGCAGCGTTGAACGGCGGGAGACCCAGTACTTC.

The genes are TRBV5-6 and TRBJ2-3; D not certain. This CDR3 comprises 13 residues. Per germline, CDR1 SGHDT and CDR2 YYEEEE. Trimming pared 4 bases from V and 5 bases from J, leaving 11 bases between. As DNA, the CDR3 is TGTGCCAGCAGCCGTTCGGGTATAGATACGCAGTATTTT. Protein: CASSRSGIDTQYF.

This chain links TRBV2 with TRBJ1-4; D is possibly TRBD1 (5 bases). The ends were cut back, 6 bases at V and 0 bases at J, with 14 bases in the middle. Germline V CDR1 and CDR2: SNHLY, FYNNEI. The CDR3 runs to 16 residues. The CDR3 loop reads CASRSSTGSTNEKLFF. The CDR3 coding sequence is TGTGCCAGCAGGTCAAGCACAGGATCAACTAATGAAAAACTGTTTTTT.

The rearrangement joins TRBV2 to TRBJ1-3; possibly TRBD1 for D (6 bases). The germline V and J ends were trimmed by 4 bases and 3 bases, with 19 bases remaining between them. The CDR3 length is 17 residues. Germline lookup yields CDR1 SNHLY and CDR2 FYNNEI. Here the CDR3 reads CASSVLLSRGNGNTIYF. The CDR3 DNA is TGTGCCAGCAGTGTCCTTCTATCCAGGGGAAATGGAAACACCATATATTTT.

The chain has TRBV7-9 and TRBJ2-6, with TRBD1 matching 9 bases. CDR3 size: 17 residues. V lost 0 bases to trimming and J lost 3 bases; unmatched junction nucleotides: 3. The germline gives CDR1 SEHNR, CDR2 FQNEAQ (reference sequence). The CDR3 bases are TGTGCCAGCAGCTTAGCGACAGGGGGGGGTGGGGCCAACGTCCTGACTTTC. Protein: CASSLATGGGGANVLTF.

DNA of the CDR3: TGTGCCAGCAGTGGGCAGGTGGATCAGCCCCAGCATTTT. Translating it yields CASSGQVDQPQHF. V gene TRBV25-1 combines with J gene TRBJ1-5; D gene uncertain. The CDR3 loop spans 13 amino acids. In germline, CDR1 is MGHDK, CDR2 SYGVNS. V was pared by 4 bases and J by 5 bases, with 9 bases between.

The chain couples TRBV6-5 to TRBJ1-1; TRBD1 is a possible D gene (5 bases). Trimming shortened V by 4 bases and J by 7 bases, and 16 bases separated the two germline ends. Germline loops: CDR1 MNHEY, CDR2 SVGAGI. The CDR3 extends over 14 amino acids. This CDR3 reads CASSSIGAAHEAFF. For the CDR3, the DNA is TGTGCCAGCAGTTCCATAGGGGCGGCGCATGAAGCTTTCTTT.

This sequence joins TRBV6-6 and TRBJ2-1; TRBD2 matches 7 bases. The CDR3 consists of 16 residues. Germline loops: CDR1 MNHNY, CDR2 SVGAGI (reference sequence). V lost 0 bases to trimming and J lost 4 bases; unmatched junction nucleotides: 6. CDR3 sequence reads: CASSYSGGSVYNEQFF. DNA for the CDR3: TGTGCCAGCAGTTACTCAGGCGGGAGTGTTTACAATGAGCAGTTCTTC.

The chain is built from TRBV5-1 and TRBJ1-1, with 8 bases lining up with TRBD1. Germline V gene sequence: CDR1 SGHRS, CDR2 YFSETQ. V lost 5 bases, J lost 4 bases, and 16 bases stayed unmatched. CDR3 size: 17 residues. In DNA, the CDR3 is TGCGCCAGCAGTCGTGACAGGGGCTATTTCGGCGGCACTGAAGCTTTCTTT. Residues: CASSRDRGYFGGTEAFF.

V is TRBV29-1 and J is TRBJ1-6, with 9 bases fitting TRBD1. V lost 6 bases and J lost 5; bases outside the gene matches: 11. Germline-derived CDR1 and CDR2 are SQVTM and ANQGSEA. The CDR3 length is 16 residues. The CDR3 protein is CSVPVTGGAHNSPLHF. Here the CDR3 DNA reads TGCAGCGTGCCAGTAACAGGGGGCGCCCATAATTCACCCCTCCACTTT.

The chain has TRBV9 and TRBJ2-2; a possible D gene is TRBD2 (6 bases). Germline CDR1 is SGDLS and CDR2 is YYNGEE. The ends were cut back, 1 base at V and 8 bases at J, with 9 bases in the middle. CDR3 length: 13 residues. The CDR3 region is CASSVQGGGELFF. The CDR3 nucleotides are TGTGCCAGCAGCGTACAGGGAGGTGGGGAGCTGTTTTTT.

The gene calls are TRBV5-1 and TRBJ2-5; the match to TRBD1 covers 9 bases. Germline V CDR1 and CDR2: SGHRS, YFSETQ. The ends lost 0 bases at V and 3 bases at J; junction bases unmatched: 12. The CDR3 totals 18 residues. CDR3 loop: CASSLAQPGQGAEETQYF. In DNA, the CDR3 is TGCGCCAGCAGCTTGGCACAACCGGGACAGGGAGCTGAAGAGACCCAGTACTTC.

The chain employs TRBV27 and TRBJ2-1, with TRBD2 matching over 8 bases. The germline CDR1 and CDR2 sequences are MNHEY and SMNVEV (reference sequence). Unmatched junction bases numbered 7, after V lost 6 bases and J lost 15 bases. This CDR3 is 11 amino acids long. CDR3 amino acids: CASREGLVPFF. The CDR3, as DNA: TGTGCCAGCAGGGAGGGACTAGTCCCGTTCTTC.

The rearrangement links TRBV5-5 to TRBJ2-1, with 11 bases fitting TRBD2. This CDR3 spans 17 amino acids. Trimming at V came to 0 bases and at J to 7 bases, leaving 9 bases not matched to a gene. Germline lookup yields CDR1 SGHKS and CDR2 YYEKEE (reference sequence). DNA of the CDR3: TGTGCCAGCAGCTTGGCCGTTAGCGGGAGGGCTTGGAATGAGCAGTTCTTC. Encoded protein: CASSLAVSGRAWNEQFF.

The chain couples TRBV15 to TRBJ2-7, with 9 bases identical to TRBD1. The CDR3 extends over 14 amino acids. The V gene end was trimmed by 3 bases and the J gene end by 3 bases; junction bases not matched to a gene: 3. Germline CDR1 LNHNV, CDR2 YYDKDF (reference sequence). In DNA, the CDR3 is TGTGCCACCAGCAGGGACAGGGGTTTCTACGAGCAGTACTTC. Protein product: CATSRDRGFYEQYF.

The chain links TRBV6-5 to TRBJ1-3, with TRBD1 as a possible D gene (6 bases). Trimming left V 0 bases short and J 4 bases short, with 13 bases between. This CDR3 is built from 16 residues. Germline V gives CDR1 MNHEY, CDR2 SVGAGI. CDR3 DNA: TGTGCCAGCAGTTACTCGAAGGGGACAATCGGAAACACCATATATTTT. It is translated as CASSYSKGTIGNTIYF.

The chain couples TRBV15 to TRBJ1-6; D is unclear. Trimming removed 0 bases from V and 13 bases from J, with 13 bases in between. Germline V CDR1 and CDR2: LNHNV, YYDKDF (reference sequence). This CDR3 is built from 14 residues. DNA for the CDR3: TGTGCCACCAGCAGAGAAAGGAAAAGAGGGCCCCTCCACTTT. Protein product: CATSRERKRGPLHF.

The chain links TRBV13 to TRBJ1-2; TRBD1 aligns across 8 bases. Germline lookup yields CDR1 PRHDT and CDR2 FYEKMQ (reference sequence). CDR3 length equals 15 residues. The junction had 11 bases not matched to a gene; V was cut back by 7 bases and J by 4 bases. The CDR3 DNA follows: TGTGCCAGCATCCCCGAAGGACAGGGAGGCTATGGCTACACCTTC. It yields the protein CASIPEGQGGYGYTF.

The rearrangement joins TRBV27 to TRBJ1-2; D call uncertain. The length of the CDR3 is 13 residues. V dropped 7 bases and J dropped 6 bases, with 15 bases sitting between them. CDR1 and CDR2 (germline): MNHEY, SMNVEV (reference sequence). CDR3 DNA: TGTGCCAGCACCCAGGCGGGCTTGAATGGCTACACCTTC. This gives the protein CASTQAGLNGYTF.

This rearrangement joins TRBV28 to TRBJ2-7, with 14 bases lining up with TRBD2. The germline CDR1 and CDR2 sequences are MDHEN and SYDVKM. This CDR3 is built from 16 residues. V lost 0 bases and J lost 2; bases outside the gene matches: 0. The CDR3 loop reads CASSLWGLAGAYEQYF. For the CDR3, the DNA is TGTGCCAGCAGTTTATGGGGACTAGCGGGAGCCTACGAGCAGTACTTC.

This clone counts as medium-sized. The gene calls are TRBV5-6 and TRBJ2-7, with D tentatively TRBD1 (5 bases). Germline-derived CDR1 and CDR2 are SGHDT and YYEEEE. Trimming took off 0 bases at V and 7 bases at J, with 17 bases between the two ends. The CDR3 covers 15 residues. The CDR3 spells CASSLGGRALGEQYF. The DNA for the CDR3 is TGTGCCAGCAGCTTGGGTGGCAGGGCCCTAGGGGAGCAGTACTTC.